This entry features one TCR beta chain sequence. These data come from a study of CD8 T cells in Susac syndrome. CDR1 is MNHEY, CDR2 SVGAGI, per germline. The V gene end was trimmed by 5 bases and the J gene end by 5 bases; junction bases not matched to a gene: 8. The CDR3 loop spans 15 amino acids. cDNA came from about 0.5 to 1 ug RNA primed by random hexamers. TCRdb re-called the immunoSEQ multiplex PCR reads through MiXCR, storing one row per CDR3 protein. The sample shows over 150,000 distinct CDR3 sequences, 85% to 95% of them seen only once. The receptor was isolated from a human donor with multiple sclerosis. The source material was CD4+ T cells from PBMCs. The chain joins TRBV6-5 to TRBJ2-1, with TRBD2 matching over 8 bases. CDR3 sequence: CASSPPGLGDNEQFF. In DNA form, the CDR3 reads TGTGCCAGCAGTCCACCGGGACTAGGTGACAATGAGCAGTTCTTC.